This T cell receptor beta chain comes out of a study of beta chain features in type 1 diabetes. Findings of the study overall: VDJ junctions from patients with type 1 diabetes contained fewer insertions and more deletions. Patients with Type 1 diabetes showed moderately but significantly shorter TCRB CDR3s in all four CD4+ subsets. The similarity of naive, central memory and Treg TCRB repertoires appeared greater among patients than among healthy donors.

Every bit of the isolated RNA underwent reverse transcription, so sequencing read expressed TCRB transcripts. The average output of naive, central memory and regulatory T cell samples was millions of reads. The method was immunoSEQ multiplex PCR; TCRdb's version includes in-frame clones alone and lacks a portion of them. Of over 650,000 clones detected, 11% to 15% appear once; the ten largest clones hold 0.03% to 0.045%. Comments on this clone: Its antigen is undetermined.

Germline loops: CDR1 SGHNT, CDR2 YYREEE (reference sequence). The length of the CDR3 is 14 residues. Between the trimmed V and J ends, which lost 1 base and 5 bases, there was a span of 12 bases. The rearrangement joins TRBV5-4 to TRBJ2-5; D perhaps matches TRBD1 (5 bases). Sample: naive CD4+ T cells from blood. The TCR was taken from a man aged 18 to 30 with type 1 diabetes. The CDR3 loop is CASSLSQGRETQYF. CDR3 nucleotides: TGTGCCAGCAGCTTGTCGCAGGGCCGGGAGACCCAGTACTTC. Full variable domain (remainder filled in from reference TRBV5-4 and TRBJ2-5): ETGVTQSPTHLIKTRGQQVTLRCSSQSGHNTVSWYQQALGQGPQFIFQYYREEENGRGNFPPRFSGLQFPNYSSELNVNALELDDSALYLCASSLSQGRETQYFGPGTRLLVL.